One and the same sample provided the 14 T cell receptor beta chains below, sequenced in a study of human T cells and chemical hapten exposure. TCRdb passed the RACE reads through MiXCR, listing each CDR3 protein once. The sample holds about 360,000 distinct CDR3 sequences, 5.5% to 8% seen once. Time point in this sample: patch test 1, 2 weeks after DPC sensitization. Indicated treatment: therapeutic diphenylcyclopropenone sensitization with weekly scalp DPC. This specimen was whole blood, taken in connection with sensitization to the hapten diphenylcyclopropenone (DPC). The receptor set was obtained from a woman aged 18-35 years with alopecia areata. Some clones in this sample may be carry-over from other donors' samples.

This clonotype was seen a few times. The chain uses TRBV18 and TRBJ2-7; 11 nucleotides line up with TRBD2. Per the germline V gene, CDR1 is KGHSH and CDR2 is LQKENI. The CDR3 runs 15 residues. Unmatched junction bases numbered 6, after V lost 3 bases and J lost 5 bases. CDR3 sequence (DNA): TGTGCCAGCTCACCTCTAGCGGGGGGAACCAACGAGCAGTACTTC. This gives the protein CASSPLAGGTNEQYF.

The CDR3 spells CASSPRGGGLGRNTIYF. In DNA form, the CDR3 reads TGTGCCAGCAGCCCAAGAGGGGGAGGGCTGGGTCGAAACACCATATATTTT. The genes are TRBV7-2 and TRBJ1-3, with a weak D call TRBD1 (6 bases). This CDR3 comprises 17 residues. Trimming pared 5 bases from V and 5 bases from J, leaving 22 bases between. Germline loops: CDR1 SGHTA, CDR2 FQGNSA.

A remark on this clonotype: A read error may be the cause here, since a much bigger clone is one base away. Written as DNA, the CDR3 is TGTGCCAGCAGCCCTCTTCTAAACACTGTAGCTTTCTTT. Translated, it gives CASSPLLNTVAFF. The chain has TRBV3-1 and TRBJ1-1; D unclear. This CDR3 region has 13 residues. Germline CDR1 and CDR2: LGHDT and YNNKEL (reference sequence).

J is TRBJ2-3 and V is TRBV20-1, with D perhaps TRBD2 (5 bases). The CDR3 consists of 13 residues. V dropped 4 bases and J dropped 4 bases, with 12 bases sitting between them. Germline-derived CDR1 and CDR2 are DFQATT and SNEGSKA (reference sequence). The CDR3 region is CSANRGPSDTQYF. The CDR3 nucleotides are TGCAGTGCTAACCGGGGTCCCTCAGATACGCAGTATTTT.

The chain's CDR3 is CAISEDRAGEQYF. Written as DNA, the CDR3 is TGTGCCATCAGCGAAGACAGGGCTGGCGAGCAGTACTTC. The J gene is TRBJ2-7, the V gene TRBV10-3, with 7 bases that match TRBD1. The CDR3 consists of 13 residues. Germline V CDR1 and CDR2: ENHRY, SYGVKD. V lost 6 bases and J lost 6; bases outside the gene matches: 8.

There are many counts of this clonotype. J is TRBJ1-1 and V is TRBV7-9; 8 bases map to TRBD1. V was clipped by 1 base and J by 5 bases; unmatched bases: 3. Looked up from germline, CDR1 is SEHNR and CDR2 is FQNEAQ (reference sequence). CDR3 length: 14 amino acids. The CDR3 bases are TGTGCCAGCAGCTTAGGGACAGGGTTGACTGAAGCTTTCTTT. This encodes CASSLGTGLTEAFF.

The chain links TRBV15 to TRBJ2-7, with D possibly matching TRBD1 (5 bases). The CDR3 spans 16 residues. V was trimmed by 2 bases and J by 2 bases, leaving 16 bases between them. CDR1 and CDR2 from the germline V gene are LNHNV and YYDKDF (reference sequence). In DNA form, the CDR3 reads TGTGCCACCAGCAGACTAACAAACAGGCGCCCCTACGAGCAGTACTTC. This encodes CATSRLTNRRPYEQYF. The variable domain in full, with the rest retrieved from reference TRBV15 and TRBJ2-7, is DAMVIQNPRYQVTQFGKPVTLSCSQTLNHNVMYWYQQKSSQAPKLLFHYYDKDFNNEADTPDNFQSRRPNTSFCFLDIRSPGLGDTAMYLCATSRLTNRRPYEQYFGPGTRLTVT.

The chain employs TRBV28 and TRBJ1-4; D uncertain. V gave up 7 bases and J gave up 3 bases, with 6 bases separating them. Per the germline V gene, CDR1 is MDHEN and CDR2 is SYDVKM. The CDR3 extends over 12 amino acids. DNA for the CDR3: TGTGCCAGCAAGGTACCTAATGAAAAACTGTTTTTT. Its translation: CASKVPNEKLFF.

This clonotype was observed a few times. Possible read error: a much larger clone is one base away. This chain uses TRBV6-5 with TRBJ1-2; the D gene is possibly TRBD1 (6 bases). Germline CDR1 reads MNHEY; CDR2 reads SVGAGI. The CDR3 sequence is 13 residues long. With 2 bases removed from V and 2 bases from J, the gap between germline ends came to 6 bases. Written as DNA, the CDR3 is TGTGCCAGCAGTTACCAGGGGAACTATGGCTACACCTTC. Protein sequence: CASSYQGNYGYTF.

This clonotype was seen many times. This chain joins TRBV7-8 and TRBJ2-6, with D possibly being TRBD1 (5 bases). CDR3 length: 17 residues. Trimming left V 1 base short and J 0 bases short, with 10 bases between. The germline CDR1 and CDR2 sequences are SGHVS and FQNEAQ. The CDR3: CASSLGQGTSGANVLTF. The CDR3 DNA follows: TGTGCCAGCAGCTTAGGGCAGGGTACCTCTGGGGCCAACGTCCTGACTTTC.

CDR3: CASSLPGAQHF. Written as DNA, the CDR3 is TGTGCCAGCAGTCTTCCAGGGGCCCAGCATTTT. The V and J genes are TRBV6-1 and TRBJ1-5; D may be TRBD1 (6 bases). The V end lost 5 bases, the J end lost 11 bases, and 10 bases lay between the germline ends. Germline values: CDR1 MNHNS, CDR2 SASEGT. This CDR3 is built from 11 residues.

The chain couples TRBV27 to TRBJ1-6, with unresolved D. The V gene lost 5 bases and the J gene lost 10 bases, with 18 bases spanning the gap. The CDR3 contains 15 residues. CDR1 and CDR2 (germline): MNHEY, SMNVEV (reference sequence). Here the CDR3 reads CASSRRAPGRSPLHF. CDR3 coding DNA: TGTGCCAGCAGTCGCCGGGCCCCGGGCCGATCACCCCTCCACTTT.

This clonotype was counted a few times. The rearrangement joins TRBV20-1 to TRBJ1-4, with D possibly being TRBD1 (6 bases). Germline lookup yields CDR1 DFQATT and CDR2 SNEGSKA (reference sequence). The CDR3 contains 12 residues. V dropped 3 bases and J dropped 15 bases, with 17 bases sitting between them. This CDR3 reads CSASGGRDGVFF. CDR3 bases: TGCAGTGCTAGTGGGGGCCGGGACGGTGTGTTTTTT.

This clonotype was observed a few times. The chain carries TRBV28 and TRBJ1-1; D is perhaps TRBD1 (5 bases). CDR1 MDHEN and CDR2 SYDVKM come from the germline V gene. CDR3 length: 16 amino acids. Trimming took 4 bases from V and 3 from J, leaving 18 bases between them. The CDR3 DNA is TGTGCCAGCAGTTCGCAAGGGGCTGCCCCCGACACTGAAGCTTTCTTT. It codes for CASSSQGAAPDTEAFF.